A selection of T cell receptor beta chains follows, all from one sample in a study of type 1 regulatory T cells. TCRdb analysed the reads with MiXCR anew, one entry per CDR3 protein. The sample holds some 20,000 distinct CDR3 sequences, around 43% seen once. Which antigens these TCRs recognize remains unknown. The sequencing input was cultured T cells, either the whole culture or a sorted T cell fraction (not recorded which). The receptors shown here come from a human donor in good health. CDR3s include the opening cysteine and the closing phenylalanine or tryptophan. The order of the fields is CDR3 protein, CDR3 DNA, D gene, clone size, V gene, J gene. A D gene is named only where the DNA matches it firmly. Clone size is shown for a subset of rows, as once, few, many or a class of expanded clone.

cdr3_aa: CASSSWGPTGELFF; cdr3_nt: TGTGCCAGTAGTTCCTGGGGGCCCACCGGGGAGCTGTTTTTT; d_call: NA; clone_size: few; v_call: TRBV19; j_call: TRBJ2-2
cdr3_aa: CSASRRLAYYNEQFF; cdr3_nt: TGCAGTGCTAGTCGGCGACTAGCCTACTACAATGAGCAGTTCTTC; d_call: TRBD2; clone_size: NA; v_call: TRBV20-1; j_call: TRBJ2-1
cdr3_aa: CASSPQGAWSYEQYF; cdr3_nt: TGTGCCAGCAGCCCACAGGGGGCATGGAGCTACGAGCAGTACTTC; d_call: TRBD1; clone_size: once; v_call: TRBV7-2; j_call: TRBJ2-7
cdr3_aa: CATSRGVTYEQYF; cdr3_nt: TGTGCCACCAGCAGAGGGGTGACCTACGAGCAGTACTTC; d_call: NA; clone_size: medium-sized; v_call: TRBV15; j_call: TRBJ2-7
cdr3_aa: CASSRRGLGTDTQYF; cdr3_nt: TGTGCCAGCAGCCGGAGGGGCCTGGGGACAGATACGCAGTATTTT; d_call: NA; clone_size: NA; v_call: TRBV7-9; j_call: TRBJ2-3
cdr3_aa: CASASFSDTQYF; cdr3_nt: TGTGCCAGCGCTAGCTTTTCAGATACGCAGTATTTT; d_call: NA; clone_size: few; v_call: TRBV12-3/TRBV12-4; j_call: TRBJ2-3
cdr3_aa: CASSSAWLGSLQETQYF; cdr3_nt: TGCGCCAGCAGCTCCGCCTGGCTGGGTTCCCTTCAAGAGACCCAGTACTTC; d_call: NA; clone_size: medium-sized; v_call: TRBV5-1; j_call: TRBJ2-5
cdr3_aa: CATSPFYRGTQPQHF; cdr3_nt: TGTGCCACCAGCCCATTCTACAGGGGTACTCAGCCCCAGCATTTT; d_call: TRBD1; clone_size: NA; v_call: TRBV15; j_call: TRBJ1-5
cdr3_aa: CASSAGGGPYYEQYF; cdr3_nt: TGTGCCAGCAGCGCCGGGGGGGGGCCCTACTACGAGCAGTACTTC; d_call: TRBD2; clone_size: large; v_call: TRBV7-3; j_call: TRBJ2-7
cdr3_aa: CASRDPAAEAFF; cdr3_nt: TGTGCCAGCAGGGACCCCGCCGCTGAAGCTTTCTTT; d_call: NA; clone_size: NA; v_call: TRBV9; j_call: TRBJ1-1
cdr3_aa: CSASLTGNDQPQHF; cdr3_nt: TGCAGTGCTAGCTTAACCGGGAATGATCAGCCCCAGCATTTT; d_call: NA; clone_size: NA; v_call: TRBV20-1; j_call: TRBJ1-5
cdr3_aa: CASSLTGGNWYTEAFF; cdr3_nt: TGTGCCAGCAGTTTGACAGGGGGCAACTGGTACACTGAAGCTTTCTTT; d_call: TRBD1; clone_size: NA; v_call: TRBV12-3/TRBV12-4; j_call: TRBJ1-1
cdr3_aa: CASSRTYNYGYTF; cdr3_nt: TGTGCCAGCAGTAGGACCTATAACTATGGCTACACCTTC; d_call: NA; clone_size: many; v_call: TRBV12-3/TRBV12-4; j_call: TRBJ1-2
cdr3_aa: CSGGASKNIQYF; cdr3_nt: TGCAGCGGGGGGGCCTCCAAAAACATTCAGTACTTC; d_call: NA; clone_size: few; v_call: TRBV29-1; j_call: TRBJ2-4
cdr3_aa: CSARGDTEAFF; cdr3_nt: TGCAGTGCTAGGGGGGACACTGAAGCTTTCTTT; d_call: NA; clone_size: once; v_call: TRBV20-1; j_call: TRBJ1-1
cdr3_aa: CASSLAPDRGADTQYF; cdr3_nt: TGCGCCAGCAGCTTGGCCCCGGACAGGGGCGCAGATACGCAGTATTTT; d_call: TRBD1; clone_size: few; v_call: TRBV5-1; j_call: TRBJ2-3
cdr3_aa: CARGSTDTQYF; cdr3_nt: TGTGCCCGGGGAAGCACAGATACGCAGTATTTT; d_call: NA; clone_size: many; v_call: TRBV10-3; j_call: TRBJ2-3
cdr3_aa: CASSESGGQGQPQHF; cdr3_nt: TGTGCCAGCAGTGAATCAGGCGGACAGGGACAGCCCCAGCATTTT; d_call: TRBD1; clone_size: NA; v_call: TRBV6-1; j_call: TRBJ1-5
cdr3_aa: CASSPGQPTNYGYTF; cdr3_nt: TGCGCCAGCAGCCCAGGACAGCCGACTAACTATGGCTACACCTTC; d_call: NA; clone_size: NA; v_call: TRBV5-1; j_call: TRBJ1-2
cdr3_aa: CASRTSGFPYNEQFF; cdr3_nt: TGTGCCAGCAGGACTAGCGGGTTCCCCTACAATGAGCAGTTCTTC; d_call: TRBD2; clone_size: NA; v_call: TRBV6-2/TRBV6-3; j_call: TRBJ2-1
cdr3_aa: CASSGSAQGYEQYF; cdr3_nt: TGTGCCAGCAGCGGCAGCGCCCAGGGGTACGAGCAGTACTTC; d_call: NA; clone_size: medium-sized; v_call: TRBV9; j_call: TRBJ2-7
cdr3_aa: CASSFAPGGYTF; cdr3_nt: TGTGCCAGCAGCTTTGCCCCAGGGGGCTACACCTTC; d_call: NA; clone_size: NA; v_call: TRBV7-9; j_call: TRBJ1-2
cdr3_aa: CASSLEVTGAYGYTF; cdr3_nt: TGTGCCAGCAGCTTAGAGGTGACAGGGGCCTATGGCTACACCTTC; d_call: TRBD1; clone_size: few; v_call: TRBV7-9; j_call: TRBJ1-2
cdr3_aa: CSVRGATSYNEQFF; cdr3_nt: TGCAGCGTTCGGGGGGCCACCTCCTACAATGAGCAGTTCTTC; d_call: NA; clone_size: medium-sized; v_call: TRBV29-1; j_call: TRBJ2-1
cdr3_aa: CASSPRDRGRTGELFF; cdr3_nt: TGTGCCAGCAGCCCCCGGGACAGGGGGCGCACCGGGGAGCTGTTTTTT; d_call: TRBD1; clone_size: medium-sized; v_call: TRBV9; j_call: TRBJ2-2
cdr3_aa: CASSLVQGADGYTF; cdr3_nt: TGTGCCAGCAGCTTGGTACAGGGGGCAGATGGCTACACCTTC; d_call: TRBD1; clone_size: medium-sized; v_call: TRBV11-2; j_call: TRBJ1-2
cdr3_aa: CASSRLLGPGGNSPLHF; cdr3_nt: TGTGCCAGCAGCCGATTATTAGGGCCAGGGGGGAATTCACCCCTCCACTTT; d_call: TRBD1; clone_size: few; v_call: TRBV5-5; j_call: TRBJ1-6
cdr3_aa: CSAPRGQVEAFF; cdr3_nt: TGCAGTGCTCCCAGAGGACAGGTTGAAGCTTTCTTT; d_call: TRBD1; clone_size: few; v_call: TRBV20-1; j_call: TRBJ1-1
cdr3_aa: CASSPVAGTGELFF; cdr3_nt: TGTGCCAGCAGCCCCGTCGCGGGCACCGGGGAGCTGTTTTTT; d_call: NA; clone_size: NA; v_call: TRBV6-6; j_call: TRBJ2-2
cdr3_aa: CASSLGRGYNSPLHF; cdr3_nt: TGTGCCAGCAGCTTAGGCAGGGGATATAATTCACCCCTCCACTTT; d_call: NA; clone_size: NA; v_call: TRBV7-2; j_call: TRBJ1-6
cdr3_aa: CRASRGPEAFF; cdr3_nt: TGCAGAGCTAGTAGGGGGCCTGAAGCTTTCTTT; d_call: TRBD1; clone_size: few; v_call: TRBV20-1; j_call: TRBJ1-1
cdr3_aa: CASRWSYNEQFF; cdr3_nt: TGTGCCAGCCGATGGAGTTACAATGAGCAGTTCTTC; d_call: NA; clone_size: NA; v_call: TRBV12-3/TRBV12-4; j_call: TRBJ2-1
cdr3_aa: CASTGETSNQPQHF; cdr3_nt: TGTGCCTCGACAGGTGAAACTAGCAATCAGCCCCAGCATTTT; d_call: NA; clone_size: many; v_call: TRBV2; j_call: TRBJ1-5
cdr3_aa: CASSPRQGNNSPLHF; cdr3_nt: TGTGCCAGCAGCCCCAGACAGGGCAATAATTCACCCCTCCACTTT; d_call: TRBD1; clone_size: NA; v_call: TRBV7-2; j_call: TRBJ1-6
cdr3_aa: CASSYSKGRGTGELFF; cdr3_nt: TGTGCCAGCAGTTACTCAAAGGGGAGAGGGACCGGGGAGCTGTTTTTT; d_call: NA; clone_size: NA; v_call: TRBV6-5; j_call: TRBJ2-2
cdr3_aa: CASSAPGRSYTF; cdr3_nt: TGTGCCAGCAGTGCGCCGGGACGGAGCTACACCTTC; d_call: NA; clone_size: few; v_call: TRBV12-3/TRBV12-4; j_call: TRBJ1-2
cdr3_aa: CASSLGGIEAFF; cdr3_nt: TGTGCCAGCAGTTTAGGGGGAATTGAAGCTTTCTTT; d_call: NA; clone_size: NA; v_call: TRBV12-3/TRBV12-4; j_call: TRBJ1-1
cdr3_aa: CASRLLYSGAYNEQFF; cdr3_nt: TGTGCCAGCAGACTACTGTATAGCGGGGCGTACAATGAGCAGTTCTTC; d_call: TRBD2; clone_size: once; v_call: TRBV6-2/TRBV6-3; j_call: TRBJ2-1
cdr3_aa: CAWRDTSEAFF; cdr3_nt: TGTGCCTGGAGGGACACATCTGAAGCTTTCTTT; d_call: NA; clone_size: NA; v_call: TRBV30; j_call: TRBJ1-1
cdr3_aa: CASRAGLAGAEQYF; cdr3_nt: TGTGCCAGCAGGGCGGGACTAGCGGGGGCAGAGCAGTACTTC; d_call: TRBD2; clone_size: many; v_call: TRBV6-1; j_call: TRBJ2-7
cdr3_aa: CASRPASLSTDTQYF; cdr3_nt: TGTGCCAGCAGACCCGCTAGTCTGAGCACAGATACGCAGTATTTT; d_call: NA; clone_size: NA; v_call: TRBV7-2; j_call: TRBJ2-3
cdr3_aa: CATTAGNNEKLFF; cdr3_nt: TGTGCCACCACTGCAGGGAATAATGAAAAACTGTTTTTT; d_call: NA; clone_size: NA; v_call: TRBV10-3; j_call: TRBJ1-4